This T cell receptor (beta chain) appears in the sequencing data of a study of CD8+ T cells in alopecia areata listed by TCRdb under 2018. Regarding the research as a whole: Treated patients were enrolled in an open-label pilot trial of oral tofacitinib, 5 to 10 mg twice daily, for moderate-to-severe alopecia areata. Scalp tissue and sorted CD4+ and CD8+ peripheral blood T cells from patchy and totalis/universalis alopecia areata patients and from healthy controls were covered by human TCRbeta sequencing. Biopsies were taken from tofacitinib-treated patients at baseline and again at 4 and 24 weeks into treatment, and several of those patients also had a later scalp biopsy. RNA was extracted with the PAXgene miRNA kit for fixed scalp, the miRNeasy kit for PBMCs, and the RNeasy kit for mouse skin. Tofacitinib was given for 6 to 18 months, followed by 6 months of follow-up off drug to assess delayed response and recurrence. Clonality in the scalp was compared among normal scalp (n=4), patchy alopecia areata scalp (n=8), and alopecia totalis/universalis scalp (n=8). To study T cell clonal expansion in alopecia areata, the researchers applied high-throughput TCRbeta sequencing to both the C3H/HeJ mouse model and human patients. Disease severity in treated patients was measured with the SALT score, which quantifies the percentage of affected scalp surface area. TCRbeta CDR3 regions were amplified by immunoSEQ multiplex PCR using 35 Vbeta forward and 13 Jbeta reverse primers. Findings and caveats that apply to the study as a whole: Unlike mouse skin, where gammadelta T cells dominate, normal human skin contains resident alphabeta T cells that get sequenced too, which complicates analysis of the scalp TCR repertoire. Compared with normal scalp, lesional scalp had higher clonality and more expanded CD8+ clones, particularly in alopecia totalis/universalis, a pattern that suggests antigenic drive. Because the treated cohort was small and had only one nonresponder, larger studies are needed to examine links between baseline CD8+ expansion and response. During tofacitinib treatment, many expanded lesional clones remained in scalp and blood, and this persistence may partly explain relapse after treatment is stopped. Tofacitinib significantly lowered scalp clonality and the number of expanded CD8+ clones among the top 100 scalp clones. TCR sequences shared between patients were less clear than in mice, possibly partly because of HLA diversity in the patient population.

Library preparation used the immunoSEQ multiplex PCR assay. RNA was extracted from all samples and reverse transcribed into cDNA, which served as template for TCR sequencing. SuperScript III was used to make first-strand cDNA, primed with a 2:1 mix of oligo-dT and random hexamers. Amplification bias was assessed with a synthetic immune receptor repertoire, and residual bias was removed computationally. Turning to the authors' computational methods: Raw reads were preprocessed to remove errors, and CDR3 was defined according to IMGT conventions as the region from the conserved cysteine to phenylalanine. Clonality was calculated as 1 minus Shannon entropy normalized by log2 of the number of productive unique TCRs. Whether scalp clones were CD4 or CD8 was inferred by matching scalp TCRbeta sequences against CD4 and CD8 repertoires sorted from blood. In its TCRdb copy, this immuneACCESS table keeps in-frame sequences only and misses some clones. Where compared with another copy, unresolved V genes explain less than half of these, and the others have no known cause. V and J calls and clone size are as listed in that table; D and trimming were resolved from the DNA. The sample has over 150,000 clones on record, roughly 64% of them singletons. In total, the top ten clones hold over 9.5% of the sample.

A single count supports this clone. Its cognate antigen has yet to be identified. No per-base quality is available; no much larger clone lies one base away. The time point label here, explained by the study, means: about 25 weeks on oral tofacitinib. What this sample's treatment or condition label stands for: oral pan-JAK inhibitor, 5-10 mg twice daily. Peripheral blood and lesional scalp punch biopsies were obtained from patients with alopecia areata. PBMCs were isolated by density centrifugation and stained for CD3, CD4 and CD8, after which CD4+ and CD8+ T cells were sorted on a FACSAria. Trimming takes 4 bases off V and 6 bases off J; junction bases not matched to a gene: 14. CDR1 is given as PRHDT and CDR2 as FYEKMQ, both from the germline V gene (reference sequence). The CDR3 holds 16 amino acids from the cysteine to the phenylalanine. Left in the record is the CDR3 DNA by itself, 48 bases read in frame from the first base.

The V and J genes are TRBV13 and TRBJ2-7; TRBD1 agrees with 8 junctional bases. Source: CD8+ T cells sorted from blood, taken at week 24, from a patient treated with tofacitinib. The receptor comes from a human donor with alopecia areata. CDR3 region: CASSSGMGQVLFEQYF. The nucleotide sequence reads TGTGCCAGCAGCTCCGGGATGGGACAGGTACTTTTCGAGCAGTACTTC.